These 21 T cell receptor beta chains were all obtained from the same sample, sequenced in a study of long-term antiretroviral therapy in people with HIV. Survey-level resolution applied to immunoSEQ assay v3.0. Assay used: immunoSEQ multiplex PCR; TCRdb lists only in-frame clones, some missing. The table records nearly 50,000 clones, approximately 79% of them present only once. The sample consisted of unsorted PBMCs, taken 0.8 years after starting antiretroviral therapy. The origin of the receptors is a woman between 18 and 29 years old with HIV.

The chain has TRBV13 and TRBJ2-5, with D possibly TRBD2 on 6 matching bases. Trimming cost V 5 bases and J 2 bases, with 9 bases left between them. Per germline, CDR1 PRHDT and CDR2 FYEKMQ (reference sequence). The CDR3 has 13 amino acids. The CDR3 bases are TGTGCCAGCAGCCTCGGGAGTCAAGAGACCCAGTACTTC. Its protein product is CASSLGSQETQYF.

This rearrangement joins TRBV9 to TRBJ2-5, with 11 positions matching TRBD2. Germline lookup yields CDR1 SGDLS and CDR2 YYNGEE. The CDR3 contains 14 residues. The V and J ends lost 0 bases and 5 bases, in that order; junction bases with no gene match: 0. CDR3 loop: CASSVVAGGETQYF. In DNA form, the CDR3 reads TGTGCCAGCAGCGTAGTAGCGGGAGGGGAGACCCAGTACTTC. The complete variable domain, with remaining parts taken from reference TRBV9 and TRBJ2-5, reads DSGVTQTPKHLITATGQRVTLRCSPRSGDLSVYWYQQSLDQGLQFLIQYYNGEERAKGNILERFSAQQFPDLHSELNLSSLELGDSALYFCASSVVAGGETQYFGPGTRLLVL.

The rearrangement uses TRBV10-3 and TRBJ1-1; D call uncertain. Trimming shortened V by 6 bases and J by 1 base, and 6 bases separated the two germline ends. CDR3 length: 12 amino acids. CDR1 ENHRY and CDR2 SYGVKD come from the germline V gene. CDR3: CAIRGGNTEAFF. Written as DNA, the CDR3 is TGTGCCATCAGAGGAGGGAACACTGAAGCTTTCTTT.

The J gene is TRBJ2-3, the V gene TRBV5-5, with no clear D. The CDR3 is 13 residues long. CDR1 is SGHKS and CDR2 is YYEKEE in the germline V gene (reference sequence). Trimming took 1 base from V and 6 from J, leaving 9 bases between them. CDR3 DNA: TGTGCCAGCAGCTTGCGGCCCGCGGATACGCAGTATTTT. It translates to CASSLRPADTQYF.

The CDR3 loop is CASSFISGEETQYF. In DNA, the CDR3 is TGTGCCAGCAGTTTTATTTCCGGGGAGGAGACCCAGTACTTC. The chain has TRBV28 and TRBJ2-5, with a possible D match to TRBD2 (5 bases). Germline values: CDR1 MDHEN, CDR2 SYDVKM. The length of the CDR3 is 14 residues. Trimming shortened V by 3 bases and J by 5 bases, and 13 bases separated the two germline ends.

The chain recombines TRBV28 with TRBJ2-2; 7 bases align to TRBD2. V lost 5 bases, J lost 6 bases, and 15 bases stayed unmatched. CDR1 MDHEN and CDR2 SYDVKM come from the germline V gene. The CDR3 extends over 17 amino acids. In DNA, the CDR3 is TGTGCCAGCAGTCCCTTCGATCTAGCGGAGGGTCCCGGGGAGCTGTTTTTT. Amino acids: CASSPFDLAEGPGELFF.

V is TRBV28 and J is TRBJ2-1; 8 bases agree with TRBD2. CDR1 is MDHEN and CDR2 is SYDVKM in the germline V gene. The V and J ends lost 4 bases and 5 bases, in that order; junction bases with no gene match: 13. The CDR3 runs to 17 residues. CDR3 in DNA: TGTGCCAGCAGTTCCCCCCGGATAGCGGGAAACAACAATGAGCAGTTCTTC. This codes for CASSSPRIAGNNNEQFF.

The J gene is TRBJ2-7, the V gene TRBV7-9; no firm D call. V was trimmed by 1 base and J by 5 bases, leaving 6 bases between them. The CDR3 is 12 residues long. The V gene's germline CDR1 is SEHNR and CDR2 FQNEAQ (reference sequence). CDR3 nucleotides: TGTGCCAGCAGCTTAGATCGCGACGAGCAGTACTTC. Its translation: CASSLDRDEQYF.

The J gene is TRBJ2-2, the V gene TRBV27; 7 nucleotides align to TRBD1. After removal of 3 bases from V and 7 bases from J, the junction contained 5 bases not matched to a gene. The CDR3 is 14 amino acids. Germline-derived CDR1 and CDR2 are MNHEY and SMNVEV (reference sequence). The CDR3 DNA reads TGTGCCAGCAGTTTTAACAGGGGTTACGGGGAGCTGTTTTTT. Its protein is CASSFNRGYGELFF.

This chain uses TRBV6-5 with TRBJ2-7; D perhaps matches TRBD2 (5 bases). Looked up from germline, CDR1 is MNHEY and CDR2 is SVGAGI. V was clipped by 6 bases and J by 4 bases, with 16 bases between them. The CDR3 contains 14 residues. CDR3 DNA: TGTGCCAGCAGCCCCGGCAACGGGGTTTACGAGCAGTACTTC. Its protein product is CASSPGNGVYEQYF.

This clone was observed a few times. CDR3 in amino acids: CASSQAGEQFF. CDR3 nucleotide sequence: TGCGCCAGCAGCCAAGCAGGTGAGCAGTTCTTC. The chain links TRBV4-1 to TRBJ2-1; unclear D gene. This CDR3 is built from 11 residues. V was pared by 1 base and J by 9 bases, with 4 bases between. The germline V gene encodes CDR1 MGHRA and CDR2 YSYEKL.

DNA of the CDR3: TGTGCCAGCAGCTTAGAAAGCGGGAGTAGTCGGAATGAGCAGTTCTTC. Amino acids: CASSLESGSSRNEQFF. V usage is TRBV13 and J usage is TRBJ2-1; 8 nucleotides match TRBD2. With 1 base clipped from V and 7 bases from J, the junction kept 9 bases outside the gene matches. This CDR3 comprises 16 residues. Germline CDR1 is PRHDT and CDR2 is FYEKMQ (reference sequence).

The chain uses TRBV5-1 and TRBJ2-5; D perhaps matches TRBD1 (6 bases). Germline-derived CDR1 and CDR2 are SGHRS and YFSETQ. Trimming left V 3 bases short and J 3 bases short, with 24 bases between. The CDR3 has 18 amino acids. The CDR3 coding sequence is TGCGCCAGCAGCTATGACAGGCCTGCCAATCCGGGAAAAGAGACCCAGTACTTC. Residues: CASSYDRPANPGKETQYF.

This clone was detected once. This rearrangement joins TRBV6-5 to TRBJ1-1, with D hard to call. With 2 bases removed from V and 4 bases from J, the gap between germline ends came to 2 bases. This CDR3 is 11 amino acids long. Germline loops: CDR1 MNHEY, CDR2 SVGAGI. CDR3 residues: CASSYATEAFF. The CDR3 DNA follows: TGTGCCAGCAGTTACGCCACTGAAGCTTTCTTT.

This clone was found once. The CDR3 DNA reads as TGTGCCACCAGCAGAGACACCTCATTTTGGACAGCTTTAGCCAAAAACATTCAGTACTTC. It specifies CATSRDTSFWTALAKNIQYF. The chain is built from TRBV15 and TRBJ2-4; D perhaps matches TRBD1 (6 bases). CDR3 length: 20 amino acids. V was shortened by 0 bases and J by 0 bases, with 21 bases between the two germline ends. CDR1 and CDR2 from the germline V gene are LNHNV and YYDKDF (reference sequence).

The genes are TRBV5-6 and TRBJ1-1; 9 bases are shared with TRBD1. CDR3 size: 15 residues. V gave up 3 bases and J gave up 0 bases; unmatched junction bases: 3. Germline CDR1 SGHDT, CDR2 YYEEEE. Written as DNA, the CDR3 is TGTGCCAGCAGCTATGGGACAGGGATGAACACTGAAGCTTTCTTT. This codes for CASSYGTGMNTEAFF.

The CDR3 loop reads CASSSPAEQYF. In nucleotides, the CDR3 is TGTGCCAGCAGTTCCCCCGCCGAGCAGTACTTC. The chain links TRBV28 to TRBJ2-7; D uncertain. The V end was cut by 4 bases, the J end by 6 bases, with 7 bases between. Germline-derived CDR1 and CDR2 are MDHEN and SYDVKM. The length of the CDR3 is 11 residues.

This clone was seen a single time. The chain joins TRBV5-1 to TRBJ2-1; 7 bases are shared with TRBD1. The CDR3 sequence is 15 residues long. The junction had 6 bases not matched to a gene; V was cut back by 0 bases and J by 6 bases. CDR1 and CDR2 (germline): SGHRS, YFSETQ. The CDR3 DNA reads TGCGCCAGCAGCTTGGCCGGGACAGTAGGCAATGAGCAGTTCTTC. It encodes CASSLAGTVGNEQFF.

V and J are TRBV6-5 and TRBJ1-1, with no clear D. Germline CDR1 is MNHEY and CDR2 is SVGAGI. V lost 2 bases and J lost 1, with 8 bases in between. CDR3 length: 14 residues. The CDR3 DNA reads as TGTGCCAGCAGTTACGCGCCAACGAACACTGAAGCTTTCTTT. This sequence encodes CASSYAPTNTEAFF.

This clone turned up a few times. V is TRBV4-1 and J is TRBJ1-5; D might be TRBD1 (5 bases). Germline loops: CDR1 MGHRA, CDR2 YSYEKL. The V end was cut by 4 bases, the J end by 7 bases, with 14 bases between. This CDR3 has 14 amino acids. The CDR3 bases are TGCGCCAGCAGCCCACCGGAATGGGACCAGCCCCAGCATTTT. Translating gives CASSPPEWDQPQHF.

The genes are TRBV7-2 and TRBJ2-1, with D unresolved. The CDR3 is 11 amino acids. Germline V gives CDR1 SGHTA, CDR2 FQGNSA. V was clipped by 3 bases and J by 9 bases, with 6 bases between them. Written as DNA, the CDR3 is TGTGCCAGCAGCTTGACTCCTGAGCAGTTCTTC. This codes for CASSLTPEQFF.